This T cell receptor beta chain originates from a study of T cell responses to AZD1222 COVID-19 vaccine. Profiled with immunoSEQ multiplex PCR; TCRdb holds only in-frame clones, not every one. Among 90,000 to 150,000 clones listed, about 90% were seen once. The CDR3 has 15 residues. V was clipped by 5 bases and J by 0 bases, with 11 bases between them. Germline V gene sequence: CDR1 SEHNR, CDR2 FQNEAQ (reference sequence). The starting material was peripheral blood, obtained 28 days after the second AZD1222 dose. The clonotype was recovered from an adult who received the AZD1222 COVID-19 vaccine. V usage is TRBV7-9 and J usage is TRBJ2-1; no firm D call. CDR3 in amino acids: CASSNSLSSYNEQFF. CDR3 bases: TGTGCCAGCAGCAATAGCTTAAGCTCCTACAATGAGCAGTTCTTC.